Listed below are T cell receptor beta chains from one sample, sequenced in a study of cytomegalovirus exposure and HLA in healthy donors. Clones were sequenced by immunoSEQ multiplex PCR, and TCRdb holds only the in-frame ones, with some missing. The sample records 110,000 to 150,000 clones, 9.4% being singletons. Sequencing was carried out using PBMCs. The receptors originated from a male donor in good health and CMV-seronegative. The conserved cysteine and the conserved F or W are not part of the CDR3 here.

CDR3 protein: ASSKRQVHEQY
J gene: TRBJ2-7
V gene: TRBV6-5

CDR3 protein: ASSIGFQTSDTQY
J gene: TRBJ2-3
V gene: TRBV6-1

CDR3 protein: ASMEQGKPDTQY
J gene: TRBJ2-3
V gene: TRBV2

CDR3 protein: ASRTGASNQPQH
J gene: TRBJ1-5
V gene: TRBV19

CDR3 protein: ASSTSGGARSTDTQY
J gene: TRBJ2-3
V gene: TRBV28

CDR3 protein: ASSNLGQAGELF
J gene: TRBJ2-2
V gene: TRBV5-1

CDR3 protein: ASSLFVRGLDTGELF
J gene: TRBJ2-2
V gene: TRBV7-2

CDR3 protein: ASSSLTLGVGNTIY
J gene: TRBJ1-3
V gene: TRBV27

CDR3 protein: ASSEPGGRGREKLF
J gene: TRBJ1-4
V gene: TRBV2

CDR3 protein: ASQAGGAVYAQY
J gene: TRBJ2-7
V gene: TRBV5-6

CDR3 protein: ASSQLTGVGDGELF
J gene: TRBJ2-2
V gene: TRBV4-3

CDR3 protein: ASSWRGNEAF
J gene: TRBJ1-1
V gene: TRBV6-1

CDR3 protein: ASSPMADQPQH
J gene: TRBJ1-5
V gene: TRBV7-9

CDR3 protein: ASSSGTSAFQETQY
J gene: TRBJ2-5
V gene: TRBV7-2

CDR3 protein: ASSPGTEVTDTQY
J gene: TRBJ2-3
V gene: TRBV28

CDR3 protein: SVLGWRERNEQF
J gene: TRBJ2-1
V gene: TRBV29-1

CDR3 protein: AWSVGDSYEQY
J gene: TRBJ2-7
V gene: TRBV30

CDR3 protein: ASTIRGAGELF
J gene: TRBJ2-2
V gene: TRBV9

CDR3 protein: ASSQGGQGASYEQY
J gene: TRBJ2-7
V gene: TRBV23-1

CDR3 protein: ASSVVSGGGHNQQF
J gene: TRBJ2-1
V gene: TRBV9

CDR3 protein: ATGLGPPYEQY
J gene: TRBJ2-7
V gene: TRBV6-1

CDR3 protein: ASDRGREQF
J gene: TRBJ2-1
V gene: TRBV30

CDR3 protein: SVVAAEAF
J gene: TRBJ1-1
V gene: TRBV29-1

CDR3 protein: ASRQTGLAIGYT
J gene: TRBJ1-2
V gene: TRBV27

CDR3 protein: AGWTGGDEQF
J gene: TRBJ2-1
V gene: TRBV30

CDR3 protein: ASSIQAYSGNTIY
J gene: TRBJ1-3
V gene: TRBV6-5

CDR3 protein: ASSQETSGDFISYEQY
J gene: TRBJ2-7
V gene: TRBV4-3

CDR3 protein: ASSLEGTSGSYEQY
J gene: TRBJ2-7
V gene: TRBV7-6